These 29 T cell receptor delta chains originate from one sample sequenced in a study of gamma-delta chains in newborns, infants, children. TCRdb called clones anew from the reads with CATT. The table records about 2,500 delta-chain clones, more than 1% of them present only once. The sequencing input was blood. The origin of the receptors is a child who was a newborn, infant or young child, either healthy, febrile or measles-vaccinated (not recorded which).

The chain joins TRDV2 to TRDJ3; D ambiguous. Germline CDR1 reads GEAIGNYY; CDR2 reads EKD. This CDR3 spans 12 amino acids. V was cut by 1 base and J by 6 bases, with 0 bases left in between. CDR3 protein: CACDTDTRQMFF. The CDR3 nucleotides are TGTGCCTGTGACACGGACACCCGACAGATGTTTTTC.

A remark on this clone: This likely stems from a read error, as it lies one base from a far larger clone. In the same sample, other DNA sequences code for this CDR3. The chain is built from TRDV1 and TRDJ1; D is possibly TRDD2 (9 bases). This CDR3 has 25 amino acids. Looked up from germline, CDR1 is TSWWSYY and CDR2 is QGS. The DNA for the CDR3 is TGTGCTCTTGGGGAACTAGGCCTTCCTACGACTGGGGGCCTACTTTGGGGCTTCTACACCGATAAGCTCATCTTT. It yields the protein CALGELGLPTTGGLLWGFYTDKLIF.

This clone was counted ten times or more. A read error is the likely source, as a far larger clone sits one nucleotide away. The V and J genes are TRDV2 and TRDJ2, with 8 nucleotides matching TRDD3. There are 14 residues in the CDR3. CDR1 and CDR2 from the germline V gene are GEAIGNYY and EKD. CDR3 bases: TGTGCCTGTGGCACCTGGGGGATGACAGCACAACTCTTCTTT. Its protein product is CACGTWGMTAQLFF.

With respect to this clone: This DNA's translation and the protein TCRdb lists, from a much larger clone, do not match at residue 8, likely due to a read error; the protein shown is translated from the DNA. The chain couples TRDV2 to TRDJ3; 8 bases are a match to TRDD3. V dropped 0 bases and J dropped 2; count of bases not matched to a gene: 11. The CDR3 is 20 amino acids. Germline CDR1 reads GEAIGNYY; CDR2 reads EKD. The CDR3 sequence: CACDTGTRGIGAWDTRQMFF. CDR3 DNA: TGTGCCTGTGACACCGGGACCCGGGGGATAGGCGCCTGGGACACCCGACAGATGTTTTTC.

This clone was detected only a few times. A far larger clone differs by one base, so this is likely a read error. The V gene is TRDV2, the J gene TRDJ3; the match to TRDD3 covers 8 bases. From germline, CDR1 is GEAIGNYY and CDR2 EKD. CDR3 size: 20 residues. The CDR3 reads CACDTMYWGASSWDTRQTFF. In DNA form, the CDR3 reads TGTGCCTGTGACACAATGTACTGGGGGGCAAGCTCCTGGGACACCCGACAGACGTTTTTC.

This clone was picked up a small number of times. This probably arose from a read error, given a far larger clone one base away. This chain connects TRDV2 to TRDJ2, with 10 bases matching TRDD3. The length of the CDR3 is 16 residues. Germline CDR1 GEAIGNYY, CDR2 EKD. CDR3 nucleotides: TGTGCCTGTGACACCGTGGGGGATACTTTGGCAGCACAACTCTTCTTT. This gives the protein CACDTVGDTLAAQLFF.

Comment on this clone: A far larger clone differs by one base, so this is likely a read error. Other DNA sequences in this sample translate to the same CDR3. The rearrangement links TRDV2 to TRDJ1, with TRDD3 matching 7 bases. This CDR3 has 14 amino acids. Germline V gives CDR1 GEAIGNYY, CDR2 EKD. CDR3 in amino acids: CACDTLGITDKLIF. The CDR3 coding sequence is TGTGCTTGTGACACCCTGGGGATAACCGATAAACTCATCTTT.

This clone turned up a few times. TCRdb has a much larger clone's protein, which differs at residue 11 from the translation of this DNA, likely because of a read error; what is shown is the protein translated from the DNA. This chain connects TRDV2 to TRDJ3, with D possibly matching TRDD2 (7 bases). V lost 0 bases and J 0 bases, leaving 29 bases between the germline ends. Germline assignment: CDR1 GEAIGNYY and CDR2 EKD. The CDR3 is 24 amino acids. The CDR3 region is CACDTGRSSYLGMYSSWDTRQMFF. The CDR3, as DNA: TGTGCCTGTGACACCGGACGTAGTTCCTACTTGGGGATGTACAGCTCCTGGGACACCCGACAGATGTTTTTC.

With regard to this clone: TCRdb's protein, taken from a much larger clone, differs from this DNA's translation at residue 13, likely owing to a read error; the protein displayed comes from the DNA. V usage is TRDV2 and J usage is TRDJ3; D may be TRDD3 (5 bases). The CDR3 is 16 residues long. In germline, CDR1 is GEAIGNYY, CDR2 EKD. For the CDR3, the DNA is TGTGCCTGTGACACCATGGGATCCTGGGACACCCGACCGATGTTTTTC. Translating it yields CACDTMGSWDTRPMFF.

Of note for this clone: A read error is the likely source, as a far larger clone sits one nucleotide away. Other DNA sequences from this sample encode an identical CDR3 as well. The rearrangement uses TRDV2 and TRDJ3, with 8 bases that match TRDD3. Per germline, CDR1 GEAIGNYY and CDR2 EKD. The CDR3 is 18 amino acids. The CDR3: CACDILGGRSWDTRQMFF. The CDR3 DNA reads as TGTGCCTGTGACATACTGGGGGGTCGCTCCTGGGACACCCGACAGATGTTCTTC.

This clone has only a few counts. TCRdb's protein for this DNA is that of a much larger clone and differs from the translation at residue 10, likely a read error; the protein shown is the DNA translation. Other DNA sequences within the sample encode an identical CDR3. The rearrangement joins TRDV2 to TRDJ3; 9 bases agree with TRDD3. This CDR3 is 17 amino acids long. Germline-derived CDR1 and CDR2 are GEAIGNYY and EKD. CDR3 amino acids: CACDTVGGYRDTRQMFF. The CDR3 DNA reads as TGCGCCTGTGACACCGTCGGGGGATACCGGGACACCCGACAGATGTTTTTC.

This clone was counted only a few times. It differs at one base from a far larger clone, so likely a read error. Additional DNA sequences in this sample encode the identical CDR3. The V call is TRDV2, the J call TRDJ3, with 10 positions matching TRDD3. The CDR3 loop spans 18 amino acids. Germline trimming cut 2 bases from V and 0 bases from J; bases unmatched to any gene: 3. Germline V gives CDR1 GEAIGNYY, CDR2 EKD. DNA for the CDR3: TGTGCCTGTGACAACCTGGGGGATAGCTCCTGGGACACCCGACAGATGTTTTTC. Its translation is CACDNLGDSSWDTRQMFF.

This clone was counted only a few times. TCRdb shows a much larger clone's protein in place of this DNA's translation, and the two differ at residue 11, likely through a read error; the protein shown is translated from the DNA. The chain couples TRDV2 to TRDJ1; 7 nucleotides agree with TRDD3. The CDR3 totals 14 residues. Germline assignment: CDR1 GEAIGNYY and CDR2 EKD. This CDR3 is CACDKLGATDELIF. The CDR3 nucleotides read TGTGCCTGTGACAAGCTGGGGGCCACCGATGAACTCATCTTT.

This clone was seen a few times. Other DNA sequences in the same sample also yield this CDR3. The V call is TRDV2, the J call TRDJ3; 7 bases are a match to TRDD3. There are 17 residues in the CDR3. J gave up 4 bases and V 0 bases, and 5 bases lay outside the gene matches. The V gene's germline CDR1 is GEAIGNYY and CDR2 EKD. The CDR3 loop reads CACDTWGSSWDTRQMFF. The DNA for the CDR3 is TGTGCCTGTGACACCTGGGGGAGCTCTTGGGACACCCGACAGATGTTTTTC.

For this clone: One base separates it from a far larger clone, so it is likely a read error. The sample has other DNA sequences that encode this CDR3 too. This sequence joins TRDV2 and TRDJ3; 10 nucleotides align to TRDD3. This CDR3 spans 24 amino acids. Germline CDR1 is GEAIGNYY and CDR2 is EKD. This CDR3 is CACDTGRSSYWGMYSSWDTRQMFF. CDR3 nucleotides: TGTGCTTGTGACACCGGACGTAGTTCCTACTGGGGGATGTACAGCTCCTGGGACACCCGACAGATGTTTTTC.

On this clone: TCRdb's listed protein matches a much larger clone and diverges from this DNA's translation at residue 12, likely through a read error; the protein shown comes from the DNA. The rearrangement uses TRDV2 and TRDJ2; TRDD3 aligns across 10 bases. Germline CDR1 and CDR2: GEAIGNYY and EKD. The CDR3 totals 15 residues. The CDR3 loop reads CACDTWGILTARLFF. The CDR3 coding sequence is TGTGCCTGTGACACCTGGGGGATACTGACAGCACGACTCTTCTTT.

This clone was seen a few times. For this DNA, TCRdb reports the protein of a much larger clone, which diverges at residue 13, most likely from a read error; the protein presented here is translated directly from the DNA. The chain carries TRDV2 and TRDJ1; TRDD3 agrees at 13 bases. This CDR3 spans 17 amino acids. Germline V gene lookup returns CDR1 GEAIGNYY and CDR2 EKD. The CDR3 is CACDILGDTRNTNKLIF. The CDR3 region has the DNA TGTGCCTGTGACATACTGGGGGATACGCGAAACACCAATAAACTCATCTTT.

This clone was found a few times. A read error is likely here: a far larger clone is one base away. Other DNA sequences of this sample code for an identical CDR3. V usage is TRDV2 and J usage is TRDJ1; 9 nucleotides agree with TRDD3. Germline CDR1 is GEAIGNYY and CDR2 is EKD. The CDR3 sequence is 21 residues long. CDR3 protein: CACDTVRTGIRQDKYTDKLIF. In DNA form, the CDR3 reads TGTGCCTGTGACACCGTAAGAACGGGGATACGCCAGGACAAGTACACCGATAAACTCATCTTC.

This clone was picked up a small number of times. A far more abundant clone sits one base away, making this likely a read error. This specimen includes other DNA sequences encoding the same CDR3. The CDR3 DNA follows: TGTGCTCTTGGGGAACTCGTTCCCGGCCTTCCTAAGAGGCTGGGGGCGTACACCGATAAACTCATCTTT. Residues: CALGELVPGLPKRLGAYTDKLIF. The chain joins TRDV1 to TRDJ1, with D possibly TRDD2 on 8 matching bases. The CDR3 covers 23 residues. Germline V lookup: CDR1 TSWWSYY, CDR2 QGS. V was pared by 0 bases and J by 0 bases, with 32 bases between.

About this clone itself: A read error is the likely source, as a far larger clone sits one nucleotide away. The CDR3: CACDTVAEGYGKWDTRQMFF. The CDR3 region has the DNA TGTGCCTGTGACACCGTTGCTGAGGGATACGGGAAATGGGACACCCGACAGATGTTTTTC. This chain joins TRDV2 and TRDJ3; the match to TRDD3 covers 8 bases. Unmatched junction bases numbered 13, after V lost 0 bases and J lost 4 bases. Germline V gene lookup returns CDR1 GEAIGNYY and CDR2 EKD. The CDR3 sequence is 20 residues long.

This clone was seen a handful of times. TCRdb shows a much larger clone's protein in place of this DNA's translation, and the two differ at residue 10, likely through a read error; the protein shown is translated from the DNA. The chain carries TRDV2 and TRDJ3, with D possibly being TRDD3 (5 bases). This CDR3 is 16 amino acids long. The germline CDR1 and CDR2 sequences are GEAIGNYY and EKD. CDR3 region: CACDTMGSWNTRQMFF. The CDR3 DNA reads as TGTGCCTGTGACACCATGGGATCCTGGAACACCCGACAGATGTTTTTC.

This clone was seen only a few times. This DNA translates differently at residue 15 from the TCRdb protein, which is that of a much larger clone; a read error is likely, and the protein shown is the DNA's own translation. The V call is TRDV2, the J call TRDJ1, with 13 bases identical to TRDD3. Looked up from germline, CDR1 is GEAIGNYY and CDR2 is EKD. The CDR3 spans 18 residues. The ends lost 0 bases at V and 9 bases at J; junction bases unmatched: 15. DNA of the CDR3: TGTGCCTGTGACACCGTTACTGGGGGATACGCCCTAGAAAATGAACTCATCTTT. The encoded protein is CACDTVTGGYALENELIF.

This clone occurred a few times. The protein recorded in TCRdb matches a much larger clone and deviates from this DNA's translation at residue 11, suggesting a read error; the protein here is obtained by translating the DNA. This sequence joins TRDV2 and TRDJ1, with 13 nucleotides matching TRDD3. Germline CDR1 is GEAIGNYY and CDR2 is EKD. The length of the CDR3 is 17 residues. J was trimmed by 2 bases and V by 2 bases; bases with no gene match: 7. For the CDR3, the DNA is TGTGCCTGTGACATACTGGGGGATACGCGAAAAACCGATAAACTCATCTTT. It specifies CACDILGDTRKTDKLIF.

About this clone: The protein recorded in TCRdb matches a much larger clone and deviates from this DNA's translation at residue 3, suggesting a read error; the protein here is obtained by translating the DNA. The rearrangement joins TRDV2 to TRDJ1; 11 bases line up with TRDD3. Germline V gene data show CDR1 as GEAIGNYY and CDR2 as EKD. The CDR3 is 14 residues long. This CDR3 is CASDVLGDKNKLIF. The CDR3 DNA is TGTGCCAGTGACGTACTGGGGGATAAGAACAAACTCATCTTT.

By its share, this clone is large. At the DNA level, this CDR3 is encoded by other sequences in the same sample as well. This chain uses TRDV2 with TRDJ3; 9 nucleotides match TRDD3. The V segment lost 3 bases and the J segment 0 bases; nucleotides outside the gene matches: 11. CDR1 GEAIGNYY and CDR2 EKD come from the germline V gene. This CDR3 spans 20 amino acids. CDR3 DNA: TGTGCCTGTGACCCGGCTACTGGGGGACCGAGCTCCTGGGACACCCGACAGATGTTTTTC. This codes for CACDPATGGPSSWDTRQMFF.

Concerning this clone itself: The protein given in TCRdb and the translation of the DNA differ at residue 6, and the sequence presented here derives from the DNA. The chain has TRDV3 and TRDJ1; D is possibly TRDD3 (5 bases). The CDR3 contains 16 residues. Germline CDR1 TVYSNPD, CDR2 GDNSRS (reference sequence). The CDR3 nucleotides are TGTGCCTCCCCGGGGGCTCTGTTGGACTACACCGATAAACTCACCTTT. Its translation: CASPGALLDYTDKLTF.

As concerns this clone: The protein held in TCRdb is that of a much larger clone and does not match this DNA's translation at residue 12, likely because of a read error; the protein shown is translated from the DNA. The chain couples TRDV2 to TRDJ3; TRDD3 aligns across 10 bases. CDR1 and CDR2 (germline): GEAIGNYY, EKD. The CDR3 sequence is 20 residues long. The ends lost 0 bases at V and 2 bases at J; junction bases unmatched: 9. CDR3 sequence reads: CACDTGTWGIGTWDTRQMFF. As DNA, the CDR3 is TGTGCCTGTGACACCGGGACCTGGGGGATAGGCACCTGGGACACCCGACAGATGTTTTTC.

The sample holds a few counts of this clone. TCRdb attributes to this sequence the protein of a much larger clone, which differs from the DNA translation at residue 5; a read error is likely, and the protein displayed is translated from the DNA. The chain combines TRDV2 with TRDJ3; 12 bases align to TRDD3. Looked up from germline, CDR1 is GEAIGNYY and CDR2 is EKD. The CDR3 is made up of 20 amino acids. V dropped 2 bases and J dropped 0; count of bases not matched to a gene: 7. This CDR3 is CACDIYWGIPRSWDTRQMFF. The CDR3, as DNA: TGTGCCTGTGACATCTACTGGGGGATACCACGCTCCTGGGACACCCGACAGATGTTTTTC.

This clone was observed a handful of times. This likely stems from a read error, as it lies one base from a far larger clone. Other DNA sequences in this specimen translate into the identical CDR3. The rearrangement uses TRDV2 and TRDJ3, with 7 bases matching TRDD3. Germline CDR1 reads GEAIGNYY; CDR2 reads EKD. After removal of 2 bases from V and 0 bases from J, the junction contained 6 bases not matched to a gene. This CDR3 has 18 amino acids. The CDR3, as DNA: TGTGCCTGTGACAACTTAGGGGATAGCTCCTGGGACACCCGACAGATGTTTTTC. This gives the protein CACDNLGDSSWDTRQMFF.